This T cell receptor (beta chain) was found in a study of cytomegalovirus exposure and HLA in healthy donors (dated by TCRdb to the late 2010s). With respect to the entire study: In an earlier analysis of roughly 590 of the donors, 276 Gb of sequence data and just under 120 million unique TCR beta sequences from 150 million to 200 million T cells were reported. Roughly 300 gigabases of sequencing data and 78 million or so unique TCR sequences were included in an early release covering about 700 HLA-typed donors. Among the approximately 430 genotyped donors, 81% belonged to the genetic ancestry cluster associated with self-reported Caucasian donors. The study was designed to test whether signatures of past pathogen exposure could be identified by cataloging public T cell receptors. The T cell repertoires of 700 or so subjects were profiled by immunosequencing and related to cytomegalovirus serostatus. A separate validation cohort of more than 100 different subjects was used in addition to the approximately 700-subject first cohort. To predict cytomegalovirus infection status, the study combined high-throughput TCR immunosequencing, statistical association of individual TCRs with disease status, and machine learning. To study patterns of TCR occurrence, a later analysis re-analyzed previously published TCR beta repertoires from more than 550 donors and added high-resolution HLA genotyping. Rather than using new phenotypic data, the later analysis identified candidate immune exposures from TCR beta sequences and from how often those sequences occurred across donors. To decide whether each TCR beta V gene segment behaved as functional or pseudogenic, an earlier analysis of some 600 of the donors relied on high-throughput TCR beta sequencing. Donor age, sex, ethnicity and CMV serostatus were compiled together with the repertoire data. In a later genetic analysis, genome-wide SNP genotypes for about three fifths of the roughly 670 donors were used, and that subset was treated as a discovery cohort. All discovery cohort repertoires had been generated on a single sequencing platform. HLA typing included class I and class II loci at four-digit resolution. The number of typed donors differed by locus: about 629-630 for A, B, C, DRB1 and DQB1; 500 to 550 for DQA1; over 600 for DPA1; and 400 to 480 for DPB1. About five DR-DQ haplotypes were treated as single units for association and clustering because of strong linkage in the cohort. Among almost 400 genotyped donors of the cohort, an average of approximately 230,000 unique TCR beta nucleotide sequences were sequenced per donor, around a sixth of them non-productive. Broader findings and caveats from the paper: In this cohort, only TCR beta chains were sequenced, and detectable features were limited by the absence of alpha or paired-chain data. The sequencing pipeline was judged likely to have produced a cluster of highly shared sequence variants as a technical artifact. In a later analysis, several top co-occurrence clusters were reported to appear linked to parvovirus B19, influenza, CMV and Epstein-Barr virus. Because some donors lacked HLA typing at each locus, the association tests relied only on the typed subset. Roughly uniform sequencing depth across donors was assumed in presence/absence analyses, although this assumption may not hold. In both the original and validation cohorts, the classifier was reported to diagnose cytomegalovirus status with high specificity and sensitivity. According to a later analysis, TCR association rates differed among HLA loci, with DRB1 alleles showing the most associated TCRs and HLA-C alleles showing the fewest. Most TCR sequences were observed very rarely across donors, whereas some public TCRs were present in many individuals. Strong co-occurrence of HLA alleles, especially DR and DQ, made assigning TCR associations to individual alleles difficult. In a later analysis, most CMV-associated TCR beta chains were found to appear HLA-restricted, with HLA associations seemingly driven largely by CMV exposure. The only immune exposure information available for the cohort was CMV serostatus. In the study, around 150 TCR beta chains were listed as associated with cytomegalovirus. In an earlier analysis of approximately 590 of the donors, most TCR beta V segments appeared in productive rearrangements about 90% or about 30% of the time, broadly matching IMGT annotations. According to a later genetic analysis, donors in an Asian-associated ancestry cluster had fewer N-insertions in productive TCRs than the approximately 650-donor mean. A further reported finding was that TCR beta sequences accurately predicted the HLA-A and HLA-B alleles for most subjects in the first cohort. In vitro tests confirmed that a few of the cytomegalovirus-associated TCR beta chains recognize cytomegalovirus antigens. V-gene and J-gene trimming of TCR beta chains was associated with a missense DCLRE1C variant in a later genetic analysis, and the association was replicated in an independent cohort. Specific HLA alleles were associated with about 17,000 TCR beta sequences at a false discovery rate of 0.05 in a later analysis. Because counts were too low, about 15 rarely observed V segments, including chromosome 9 orphons, were left out of the earlier analysis of 587 of the donors. Because the 87-base-pair reads could not distinguish some IMGT-functional V segments, including TRBV6-2 and TRBV6-3, those segments were excluded. The authors suggested that the approach could potentially be generalized to other disease states and immunological phenotypes. Compared with equally common non-associated chains, HLA-associated TCR beta chains in a later analysis were more clonally expanded and had lower generation probabilities. Correlated functional status among segregating V segments might reflect linkage disequilibrium, but an unknown experimental factor could not be ruled out.

CDR1 and CDR2 (LNHNV, YYDKDF) derive from the germline V gene (reference sequence). The CDR3 runs 19 residues from the cysteine to the phenylalanine. The sequence is cut down to CDR3 DNA, 57 bases in frame from base 1. Clipping removes 0 bases from V and 4 bases from J, with 17 as the unmatched junction base count. With regard to this clone: This clone's antigen is unknown. Base qualities were left out, and no much larger clone turns up one base away.

In total, fewer than 750 healthy bone marrow donors made up the cohort. All cohort members were sampled while nominally healthy, although unrecorded immune exposures were likely present. The donor was CMV seropositive and belonged to the group of 250 to 350 seropositive cohort members. Every donor gave a peripheral blood sample, and the peripheral blood mononuclear cells from that sample were used for TCR beta sequencing. Genomic DNA was extracted from the blood cell samples with the Qiagen DNeasy Blood Extraction Kit. Libraries were prepared through the immunoSEQ multiplex PCR assay. The multiplex PCR relied on a mix of 60 forward primers for TCR Vbeta segments and 13 reverse primers for TCR Jbeta segments. The CDR3 region of rearranged TCR beta genes was amplified from genomic DNA with a multiplex PCR assay. On the Illumina HiSeq System, the amplified TCR beta libraries were sequenced as 87-base-pair reads. As for how the authors treated the data: Across the 640 or so repertoires, a later analysis counted around 80 million unique TCR beta chains, some 11 million of which were shared by at least two donors. To remove PCR and sequencing errors, raw reads were error-corrected and collapsed into unique sequences using a nearest-neighbor algorithm that merged closely related sequences. Alignment of CDR3 sequences to IMGT reference sequences was used to assign V, D and J gene segments. For a sequence to be retained, a match of at least six nucleotides was required to both a V gene segment and a J gene segment. Rearrangements were classified as productive when the CDR3 lacked stop codons and remained in frame with V and J, and all other rearrangements were classified as non-productive. Following IMGT convention, CDR3 was defined as the stretch from the second conserved V-encoded cysteine to the conserved J-encoded phenylalanine. Sequences without an unambiguous match to a single V gene segment were excluded from the earlier analysis of over 500 of the donors. An earlier analysis of 587 of the donors classified V segments as functional when productive rearrangements were above 56.7% and as segregating when the standard deviation between donors was above 5%. A statistical classification framework was built for diagnosing cytomegalovirus status from the catalog of TCR beta chain sequences. V and J gene assignment, in a later analysis, came from comparing TCR nucleotide sequences with IMGT/GENE-DB human TR gene sequences. The TCRdist pipeline was used in a later analysis to assign CDR3 sequences and most-parsimonious VDJ recombination scenarios. In a later analysis, each TCR beta chain was defined by its CDR3 amino acid sequence together with its V-gene family, and reads without a unique V-gene family were excluded. As a way to deal with suspected cross-contamination and a sequencing artifact, a later analysis dropped 592 nucleotide sequences that were highly shared and had low generation probability. A later analysis calculated a clonal expansion index for each public chain from normalized within-repertoire ranks of inferred template counts. Generation probabilities in a later analysis came from a VDJ recombination model fitted to out-of-frame rearrangements, and those results were checked against IGoR. In a later analysis, TCR-TCR, TCR-HLA and TCR-CMV co-occurrence was scored with hypergeometric tests, and a repertoire-size bias correction was applied to TCR pairs. A later analysis estimated false discovery rates by permuting HLA or CMV assignments 20 times. In a later analysis, co-occurring TCRs were grouped using DBSCAN, with TCRdist sequence similarity added in when clustering inside HLA-allele-positive subsets. For co-occurrence clustering, repertoires with fewer than 30,000 or more than 120,000 public chains were excluded, along with roughly five repertoires with anomalous nucleotide sharing. TCRdb retrieved this table from immuneACCESS and kept in-frame rearrangements only. Not all clones are present; in checked studies, unresolved V genes account for under half, and no reason is known for the remainder. That table is the source of V, J and clone size, and D and trimming were worked out from the DNA. The table for this sample lists 150,000 to 200,000 clones; more than 65% of them were counted only once. The ten top clones hold 9% to 10% of the sample.

The chain was built from TRBV15 and TRBJ2-7; 8 central bases correspond to TRBD2. The sequence was collected from a young man in good health and CMV-seropositive. The specimen sequenced was PBMCs. The DNA is as follows: TGTGCCACCAGCAGAGATCTCAATGGGGGGGCTAGCGGGTCTTACGAGCAGTACTTC. It translates to CATSRDLNGGASGSYEQYF.